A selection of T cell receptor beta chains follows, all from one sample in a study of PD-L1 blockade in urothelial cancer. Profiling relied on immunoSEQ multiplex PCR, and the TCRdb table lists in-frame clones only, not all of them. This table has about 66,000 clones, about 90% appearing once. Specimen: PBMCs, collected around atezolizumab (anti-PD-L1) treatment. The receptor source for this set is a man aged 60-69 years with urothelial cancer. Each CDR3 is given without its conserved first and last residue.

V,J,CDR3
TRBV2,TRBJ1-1,ASYRDRNTEAF
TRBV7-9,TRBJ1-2,ASSLTELRYT
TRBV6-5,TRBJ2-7,ATGSSAYEQY
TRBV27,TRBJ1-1,ASRPTGNTEAF
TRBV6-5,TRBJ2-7,ASNQGHTSSYEQY
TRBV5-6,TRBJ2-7,ASSHVDRVEQY
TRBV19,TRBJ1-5,ASSIPLTGTLYPPEPQH
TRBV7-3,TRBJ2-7,ASSPGGSLY
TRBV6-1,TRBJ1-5,ASSDLYSNQPQH
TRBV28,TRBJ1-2,ASSRTGGAGYT
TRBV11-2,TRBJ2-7,ASSLDRASYEQY
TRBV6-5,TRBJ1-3,ASTESSGNTIY
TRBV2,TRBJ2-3,ASKDWDYTDTQY
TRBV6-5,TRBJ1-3,ASSYSRPGQRNTIY
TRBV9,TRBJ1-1,ASSVGVGGTEAF
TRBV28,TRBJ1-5,ASSWDRVNQPQH
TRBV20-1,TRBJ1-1,SENGKTEAF
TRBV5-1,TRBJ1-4,ASSSVPGVREKLF
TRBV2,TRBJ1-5,ASSVYSNQPQH
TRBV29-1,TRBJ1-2,SVAGTVYGYT
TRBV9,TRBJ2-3,ASSGLPQGTDTQY
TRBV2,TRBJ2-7,ASMSDRFTYEQY
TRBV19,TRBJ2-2,ASSRGQGMLGGELF
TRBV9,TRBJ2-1,ASSVGDFHNEQF
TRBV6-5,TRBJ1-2,ASSRLSGFGYT
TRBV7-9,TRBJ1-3,ASSPPPGQIGNTIY
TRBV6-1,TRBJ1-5,ASSSQGGQPQH
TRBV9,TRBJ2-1,ASSGPGLAGGPSHEQF
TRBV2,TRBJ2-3,ASSRDRGSTDTQY
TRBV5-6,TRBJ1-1,ASREVGQGGTEAF
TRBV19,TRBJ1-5,ASSFRNQPQH
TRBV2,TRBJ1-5,ASSAWSGNQPQH
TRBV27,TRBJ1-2,ASSLKGANYGYT
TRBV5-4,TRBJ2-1,ASSLDSGSLDEQF
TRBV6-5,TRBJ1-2,ASSYRGRGYT
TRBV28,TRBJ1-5,ASSIPGQGLRNQPQH
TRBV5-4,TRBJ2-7,ASSHDRGTTYEQY
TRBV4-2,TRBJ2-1,ASSQELLTFRGDEQF
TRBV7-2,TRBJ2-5,ASKNTGGSQETQY
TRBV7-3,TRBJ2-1,ASSLGLAGGSLEEQF
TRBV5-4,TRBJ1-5,ASSLDPGIGQPQH
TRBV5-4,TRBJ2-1,ASRGSSYNEQF
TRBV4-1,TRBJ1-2,ASSHPVEASRYGYT
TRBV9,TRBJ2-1,ASSVEGLAARYNEQF
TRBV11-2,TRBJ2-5,ASSPLAGGFTAQY
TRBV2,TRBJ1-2,ASTLMTGSYGYT
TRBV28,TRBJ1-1,ASNPPRHTEAF
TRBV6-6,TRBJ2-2,ASRGGANTGELF
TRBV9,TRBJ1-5,ASSVLGQASSPQH
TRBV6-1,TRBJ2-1,ASSEEDYSYNEQF
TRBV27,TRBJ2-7,ASSLSSSQLEQY
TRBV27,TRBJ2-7,ASSTGGAGQY
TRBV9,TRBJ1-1,ASSVAGGSTEAF